Detailed here is one TCR beta chain. One end of the junction fails to match germline, which may point to a read error. This CDR3 is built from 14 residues. Germline V lookup: CDR1 SEHNR, CDR2 FQNEAQ (reference sequence). A multiplex PCR was run with 60 Vbeta primers and 13 Jbeta primers. Data came from immunoSEQ multiplex PCR; TCRdb stores just in-frame clones and leaves some out. Among about 190,000 clones listed, almost 75% were seen once. The sample comes from a study of cytomegalovirus exposure and HLA in healthy donors. The chain links TRBV7-9 to TRBJ2-3, with TRBD2 matching over 7 bases. The receptor was isolated from a woman in her twenties or thirties in good health and CMV-seropositive. The sample taken for sequencing was PBMCs. The CDR3 region is CSSSRSGSTDTQYF. The CDR3 DNA reads as TGTTCCAGCAGCCGTAGCGGGAGCACAGATACGCAGTATTTT.